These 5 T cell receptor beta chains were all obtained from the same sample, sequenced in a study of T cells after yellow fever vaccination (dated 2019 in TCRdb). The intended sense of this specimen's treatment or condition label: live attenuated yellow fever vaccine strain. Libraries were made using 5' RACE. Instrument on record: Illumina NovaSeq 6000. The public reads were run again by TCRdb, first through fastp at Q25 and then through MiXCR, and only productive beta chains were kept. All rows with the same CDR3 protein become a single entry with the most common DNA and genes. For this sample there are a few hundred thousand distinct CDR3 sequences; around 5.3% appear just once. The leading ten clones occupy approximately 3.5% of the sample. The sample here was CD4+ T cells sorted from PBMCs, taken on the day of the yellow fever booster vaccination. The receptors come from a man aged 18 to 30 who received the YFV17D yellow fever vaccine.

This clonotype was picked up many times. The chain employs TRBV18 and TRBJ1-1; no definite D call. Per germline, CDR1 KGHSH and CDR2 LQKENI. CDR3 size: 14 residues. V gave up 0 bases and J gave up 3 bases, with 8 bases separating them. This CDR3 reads CASSPPGLYTEAFF. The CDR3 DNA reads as TGTGCCAGCTCACCACCGGGGTTATACACTGAAGCTTTCTTT.

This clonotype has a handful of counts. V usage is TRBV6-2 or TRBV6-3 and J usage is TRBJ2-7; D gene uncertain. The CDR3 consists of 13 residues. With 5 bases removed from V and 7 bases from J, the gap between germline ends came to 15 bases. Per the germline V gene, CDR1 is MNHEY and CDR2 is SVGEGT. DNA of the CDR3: TGTGCCAGCAGTCTTCAGACACCCCGAGAGCAGTACTTC. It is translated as CASSLQTPREQYF.

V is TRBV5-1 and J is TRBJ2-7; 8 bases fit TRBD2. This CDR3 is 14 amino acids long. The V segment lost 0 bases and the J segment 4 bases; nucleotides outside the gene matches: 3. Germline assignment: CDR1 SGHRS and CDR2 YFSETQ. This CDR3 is CASSLERGGYEQYF. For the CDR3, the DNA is TGCGCCAGCAGCTTGGAACGGGGGGGTTACGAGCAGTACTTC.

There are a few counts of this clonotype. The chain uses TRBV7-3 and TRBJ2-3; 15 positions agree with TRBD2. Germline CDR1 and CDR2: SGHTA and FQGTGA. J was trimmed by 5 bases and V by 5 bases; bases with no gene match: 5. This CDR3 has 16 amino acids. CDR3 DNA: TGTGCCAGCAGCCCAGGACTAGCGGGGGGGCAAGATACGCAGTATTTT. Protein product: CASSPGLAGGQDTQYF.

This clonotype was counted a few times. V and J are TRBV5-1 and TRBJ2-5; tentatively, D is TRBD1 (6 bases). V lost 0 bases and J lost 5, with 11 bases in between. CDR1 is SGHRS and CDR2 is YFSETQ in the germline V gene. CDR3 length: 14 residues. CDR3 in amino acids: CASSLARGEETQYF. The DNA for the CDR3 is TGCGCCAGCAGCTTGGCCAGGGGAGAGGAGACCCAGTACTTC.